These 2 T cell receptor beta chains came from one sample sequenced in a study of T-cell reconstitution after alpha-beta-depleted transplantation in children. Preparation of the TCRbeta library involved a method that used unique molecular identifiers. TCRdb redid the calling of the PCR reads with MiXCR, one entry per CDR3 protein. In the table there are roughly 160,000 distinct CDR3 sequences, roughly 11% of which are singletons. The sequencing used PBMCs, collected before TCRalphabeta/CD19-depleted stem cell transplant. These receptors all stem from a boy aged 2 to 10 with acute myeloid leukemia, due to receive a stem cell transplant.

This clonotype has at least ten counts. CDR3 amino acids: CASSVGRGPYNEQFF. The CDR3 nucleotides are TGTGCCAGCAGCGTAGGACGGGGGCCTTACAATGAGCAGTTCTTC. This rearrangement joins TRBV9 to TRBJ2-1, with D perhaps given as TRBD1 or TRBD2 (6 bases each). From germline, CDR1 is SGDLS and CDR2 YYNGEE. Trimming took 0 bases from V and 4 from J, leaving 11 bases between them. This CDR3 is 15 amino acids long.

As regards this clonotype: Germline is not matched at one junction end, which may reflect a read error. This chain connects TRBV20-1 to TRBJ2-1, with D perhaps TRBD1 (7 bases). Germline CDR1 and CDR2: DFQATT and SNEGSKA (reference sequence). The CDR3 has 16 amino acids. The CDR3 nucleotides read TGCAGTGCTAGCCTATCTAGCGAGGGGGCCTACAATGATCAGTTCTTC. Translation gives CSASLSSEGAYNDQFF.